Listed below are T cell receptor beta chains from one sample, sequenced in a study of CD8 T cells in ankylosing spondylitis. TCRdb recomputed calls from the 5' RACE reads with MiXCR, one row per CDR3 protein. The sample contains some 270,000 distinct CDR3 sequences, over 15% of which appear only once. The sequencing input was blood, either unsorted or a sorted T cell fraction (not recorded which). The source of these receptors is a male donor with ankylosing spondylitis or in good health (not recorded which). The CDR3 runs from the conserved cysteine through the conserved F or W. Fields, in order: J gene, clone size, D gene, V gene, CDR3 protein, CDR3 DNA. The D gene is left open where the match is weak. Size is omitted from some rows. Given values are once, few, many or a class for expanded clones.

>TRBJ2-7|many|TRBD1|TRBV6-5
CASSSGAGGRYEQYF
TGTGCCAGCAGTTCGGGGGCAGGGGGCAGGTACGAGCAGTACTTC
>TRBJ1-1|NA|NA|TRBV29-1
CSVKPNTEAFF
TGCAGCGTTAAGCCTAACACTGAAGCTTTCTTT
>TRBJ2-7|few|TRBD2|TRBV12-3/TRBV12-4
CASSSIYELAGVGQYF
TGTGCCAGCAGTTCAATATACGAACTAGCGGGTGTAGGGCAGTACTTC
>TRBJ2-1|NA|NA|TRBV29-1
CSVELGQGLVEQFF
TGCAGCGTTGAGTTGGGTCAGGGGCTGGTTGAGCAGTTCTTC
>TRBJ2-5|NA|NA|TRBV14
CASSQEPGYETQYF
TGTGCCAGCAGCCAAGAGCCAGGTTACGAGACCCAGTACTTC
>TRBJ2-3|few|TRBD2|TRBV25-1
CASIAGATDTQYF
TGTGCCAGCATAGCGGGTGCCACAGATACGCAGTATTTT
>TRBJ2-1|NA|NA|TRBV7-9
CASSRRIVGDSYNEQFF
TGTGCCAGCAGCCGGCGGATAGTGGGGGATTCCTACAATGAGCAGTTCTTC
>TRBJ2-7|NA|TRBD1|TRBV6-1
CASTPGQGSEQYF
TGTGCCAGTACACCGGGACAGGGAAGCGAGCAGTACTTC
>TRBJ2-3|few|NA|TRBV7-9
CASSGAVGSTDTQYF
TGTGCCAGCAGCGGAGCCGTGGGTAGCACAGATACGCAGTATTTT
>TRBJ2-7|few|NA|TRBV5-1
CASSLGTDHYEQYF
TGCGCCAGCAGCTTGGGGACGGACCACTACGAGCAGTACTTC
>TRBJ1-4|NA|NA|TRBV7-6
CASSLRTAVNEKLFF
TGTGCCAGCAGCCTACGGACAGCGGTAAATGAAAAACTGTTTTTT
>TRBJ2-3|NA|TRBD2|TRBV11-2
CASSLELAGVGDTQYF
TGTGCCAGCAGCTTAGAACTAGCGGGAGTGGGAGATACGCAGTATTTT
>TRBJ2-1|few|TRBD2|TRBV29-1
CSVEGAGVSSYNEQFF
TGCAGCGTTGAAGGAGCGGGAGTGAGCTCCTACAATGAGCAGTTCTTC
>TRBJ2-7|many|TRBD1|TRBV29-1
CSVRTGSYEQYF
TGCAGCGTTCGGACAGGGTCCTACGAGCAGTACTTC
>TRBJ2-1|once|TRBD1|TRBV27
CASSSSGQYNEQFF
TGTGCCAGCAGTTCCTCGGGACAGTACAATGAGCAGTTCTTC
>TRBJ2-3|NA|NA|TRBV27
CAVSTAGGGTQYF
TGTGCCGTTTCTACTGCGGGTGGAGGTACGCAGTATTTT
>TRBJ1-3|few|NA|TRBV4-1
CASSQDAAQKGNTIYF
TGCGCCAGCAGCCAAGACGCGGCCCAAAAGGGAAACACCATATATTTT
>TRBJ2-7|few|TRBD2|TRBV9
CASSLSGSGAYEQYF
TGTGCCAGCAGTCTCAGCGGGAGCGGGGCCTACGAGCAGTACTTC
>TRBJ2-7|NA|TRBD1|TRBV6-5
CASSYSSMGQGGRYEQYF
TGTGCCAGCAGTTACTCGAGTATGGGACAGGGGGGGAGATACGAGCAGTACTTC
>TRBJ2-5|NA|NA|TRBV4-1
CASSPEPGLTQETQYF
TGCGCCAGCAGCCCTGAACCGGGGCTAACACAAGAGACCCAGTACTTC
>TRBJ2-7|NA|NA|TRBV7-6
CASSPQATTIYEQYF
TGTGCCAGCAGCCCCCAGGCCACTACAATCTACGAGCAGTACTTC
>TRBJ2-7|many|TRBD1|TRBV28
CASSLGHRDRPNYEQYF
TGTGCCAGCAGTTTGGGACACCGGGACAGGCCTAACTACGAGCAGTACTTC
>TRBJ2-5|NA|NA|TRBV7-9
CASSPREQETQYF
TGTGCCAGCAGCCCCCGGGAGCAAGAGACCCAGTACTTC
>TRBJ2-1|NA|TRBD2|TRBV6-1
CASSPFSLAGIYNEQFF
TGTGCCAGCAGTCCTTTTTCTCTAGCGGGTATTTACAATGAGCAGTTCTTC
>TRBJ2-1|few|TRBD2|TRBV6-1
CASSEGTSAYNEQFF
TGTGCCAGCAGTGAAGGGACTAGCGCCTACAATGAGCAGTTCTTC
>TRBJ2-7|many|TRBD1|TRBV28
CASSSTGQAYEQYF
TGTGCCAGCAGTTCAACGGGACAGGCCTACGAGCAGTACTTC
>TRBJ1-2|NA|TRBD1|TRBV12-3/TRBV12-4
CASRGQFYGYTF
TGTGCCAGCAGGGGACAGTTTTATGGCTACACCTTC
>TRBJ2-2|once|NA|TRBV29-1
CSVKGQRLGELFF
TGCAGCGTCAAGGGACAAAGGTTAGGGGAGCTGTTTTTT
>TRBJ2-3|NA|TRBD2|TRBV6-2/TRBV6-3
CASSIAGEADTQYF
TGTGCCAGCAGCATAGCGGGAGAGGCAGATACGCAGTATTTT
>TRBJ2-2|NA|NA|TRBV12-3/TRBV12-4
CASRGVGELFF
TGTGCCAGCAGGGGAGTCGGGGAGCTGTTTTTT
>TRBJ2-7|many|TRBD1|TRBV4-3
CASSPDRANYEQYF
TGCGCCAGCAGCCCGGACAGGGCGAACTACGAGCAGTACTTC
>TRBJ2-2|few|TRBD1|TRBV12-3/TRBV12-4
CASSTGTGSTGELFF
TGTGCCAGCAGTACCGGGACAGGGTCGACCGGGGAGCTGTTTTTT
>TRBJ2-3|few|NA|TRBV29-1
CSVEGASESDTQYF
TGCAGCGTTGAAGGGGCGAGTGAGTCAGATACGCAGTATTTT
>TRBJ2-1|NA|TRBD2|TRBV28
CASTELAGGPEFF
TGTGCCAGCACTGAGCTAGCGGGAGGGCCAGAGTTCTTC
>TRBJ2-5|NA|TRBD1|TRBV25-1
CASSAIPDRGYQETQYF
TGTGCCAGCAGTGCTATTCCGGACAGGGGCTACCAAGAGACCCAGTACTTC
>TRBJ2-1|NA|TRBD2|TRBV29-1
CSVAGTSGSLGDEQFF
TGCAGCGTCGCCGGGACTAGCGGGAGCCTAGGGGATGAGCAGTTCTTC
>TRBJ1-2|NA|NA|TRBV12-3/TRBV12-4
CASSPGGTGYGYTF
TGTGCCAGCAGCCCGGGGGGGACTGGCTATGGCTACACCTTC
>TRBJ2-1|many|NA|TRBV4-1
CASRGPNYNEQFF
TGCGCCAGCAGGGGACCGAACTACAATGAGCAGTTCTTC
>TRBJ2-1|NA|TRBD1|TRBV14
CASSQGSGTAYNEQFF
TGTGCCAGCAGCCAAGGGTCCGGGACAGCCTACAATGAGCAGTTCTTC
>TRBJ2-5|NA|TRBD2|TRBV5-1
CASSLGTSGIETQYF
TGCGCCAGCAGCTTGGGGACTAGCGGGATTGAGACCCAGTACTTC
>TRBJ2-7|many|TRBD1|TRBV6-5
CASSSGQGASYEQYF
TGTGCCAGCAGTTCCGGACAGGGGGCCTCCTACGAGCAGTACTTC
>TRBJ2-2|many|NA|TRBV29-1
CSVVSQANTGELFF
TGCAGCGTTGTTAGCCAGGCGAACACCGGGGAGCTGTTTTTT
>TRBJ2-2|NA|TRBD2|TRBV27
CASSSGSGVGELFF
TGTGCCAGCAGTTCCGGGAGCGGGGTCGGGGAGCTGTTTTTT
>TRBJ1-1|few|NA|TRBV7-9
CASSLFLLAEAFF
TGTGCCAGCAGCTTATTCCTTTTGGCTGAAGCTTTCTTT
>TRBJ1-6|few|TRBD1|TRBV9
CASSVGEGQGMQRSPLHF
TGTGCCAGCAGCGTCGGGGAGGGACAGGGTATGCAGCGTTCACCCCTCCACTTT